This is a list of T cell receptor beta chains from one sample in a study of CD8 T cells in ankylosing spondylitis. One entry per CDR3 protein results from TCRdb running MiXCR on the 5' RACE reads. Counted here are 180,000 or so distinct CDR3 sequences, 11% occurring once; the ten biggest clones make up roughly 28%. What was sequenced was blood, either unsorted or a sorted T cell fraction (not recorded which). Receptors originate from a male donor with ankylosing spondylitis or in good health (not recorded which). CDR3s include the opening cysteine and the closing phenylalanine or tryptophan. A D gene is named only where the DNA matches it firmly. Not every row has a clone size; where given, it reads once, few, many or a size class.

D gene: TRBD1
J gene: TRBJ2-7
clone size: .
V gene: TRBV19
CDR3 DNA: TGTGCCAGTAGTATATCGGGACAGGGGGCCTACGAGCAGTACTTC
CDR3 protein: CASSISGQGAYEQYF

D gene: .
J gene: TRBJ2-7
clone size: many
V gene: TRBV29-1
CDR3 DNA: TGCAGCGTTGAATTACAGGCCGAGCAGTACTTC
CDR3 protein: CSVELQAEQYF

D gene: .
J gene: TRBJ1-1
clone size: many
V gene: TRBV5-6
CDR3 DNA: TGTGCCAGCAGCTTGGCCTCTGGGATGGACGCTTTCTTT
CDR3 protein: CASSLASGMDAFF

D gene: TRBD2
J gene: TRBJ2-1
clone size: few
V gene: TRBV2
CDR3 DNA: TGTGCCAGCGATCCGACTAGCGGCTACAATGAGCAGTTCTTC
CDR3 protein: CASDPTSGYNEQFF

D gene: TRBD1
J gene: TRBJ1-1
clone size: many
V gene: TRBV7-6
CDR3 DNA: TGTGCCAGCAGCCCAGCCGCGGGACAGATGAACACTGAAGCTTTCTTT
CDR3 protein: CASSPAAGQMNTEAFF

D gene: .
J gene: TRBJ2-7
clone size: .
V gene: TRBV5-5
CDR3 DNA: TGTGCCAGCAGCACCGGGGACGGATTCTACGAGCAGTACTTC
CDR3 protein: CASSTGDGFYEQYF

D gene: .
J gene: TRBJ1-1
clone size: many
V gene: TRBV6-5
CDR3 DNA: TGTGCCAGCAGTTATTGGTTGGAGGACACTGAAGCTTTCTTT
CDR3 protein: CASSYWLEDTEAFF

D gene: TRBD1
J gene: TRBJ1-1
clone size: many
V gene: TRBV15
CDR3 DNA: TGTGCCACGGGAGAGACAGGGTTGAACACTGAAGCTTTCTTT
CDR3 protein: CATGETGLNTEAFF

D gene: .
J gene: TRBJ2-1
clone size: .
V gene: TRBV4-1
CDR3 DNA: TGCGCCAGCAGCCCGAGCCCCATGAGACGGGATGAGCAGTTCTTC
CDR3 protein: CASSPSPMRRDEQFF

D gene: .
J gene: TRBJ2-5
clone size: .
V gene: TRBV24-1
CDR3 DNA: TGTGCCACCAGTGATTTTAGGGACACCCAAGAGACCCAGTACTTC
CDR3 protein: CATSDFRDTQETQYF

D gene: .
J gene: TRBJ1-5
clone size: many
V gene: TRBV10-3
CDR3 DNA: TGTGCCATCAGTGGGATAGTAGATCAGCCCCAGCATTTT
CDR3 protein: CAISGIVDQPQHF

D gene: TRBD2
J gene: TRBJ2-5
clone size: .
V gene: TRBV20-1
CDR3 DNA: TGCAGTGCGCCGGGGACTAGCGGGGGCGTACAAGAGACCCAGTACTTC
CDR3 protein: CSAPGTSGGVQETQYF

D gene: .
J gene: TRBJ2-3
clone size: few
V gene: TRBV29-1
CDR3 DNA: TGCAGCGTTGGGGCTGGGAGAGGGATGGGCACAGATACGCAGTATTTT
CDR3 protein: CSVGAGRGMGTDTQYF

D gene: TRBD2
J gene: TRBJ2-1
clone size: many
V gene: TRBV27
CDR3 DNA: TGTGCCAGCAGTTACACTCTAGCGGACCTTTTGGGGGAGCAGTTCTTC
CDR3 protein: CASSYTLADLLGEQFF

D gene: .
J gene: TRBJ2-2
clone size: .
V gene: TRBV24-1
CDR3 DNA: TGTGCCACCAGTGATGGAGGGACCGGGGAGCTGTTTTTT
CDR3 protein: CATSDGGTGELFF

D gene: .
J gene: TRBJ1-1
clone size: many
V gene: TRBV6-6
CDR3 DNA: TGTGCCAGCGGGGACGGGCAGAACACTGAAGCTTTCTTT
CDR3 protein: CASGDGQNTEAFF

D gene: .
J gene: TRBJ1-5
clone size: many
V gene: TRBV4-3
CDR3 DNA: TGCGCCAGCAGCCAAGATGTAGGAGTCGAATCCCAGCATTTT
CDR3 protein: CASSQDVGVESQHF